The clone carrying this T cell receptor beta chain appeared a few times. Its antigen remains unknown. The data were obtained in a study of response to subunit inactivated influenza vaccine. The study's findings and limits: T cells newly recruited by each seasonal influenza vaccination are few, the authors suggested.

Trimming removed 5 bases from V and 7 bases from J; junction bases left unmatched: 19. CDR1 and CDR2 (germline): DFQATT, SNEGSKA (reference sequence). This CDR3 comprises 18 residues. MiXCR, applied by TCRdb to the RT-PCR reads, yields one record per CDR3 protein. The data contain about 780,000 distinct CDR3 sequences, about a fifth of them singletons. This sequence originates from a man aged 45-65 years who received an inactivated influenza vaccine. The chain carries TRBV20-1 and TRBJ2-1; TRBD2 matches 11 bases. Material: PBMCs from blood, obtained 5 days after vaccination. CDR3 in amino acids: CSASGTSGSFRVVNEQFF. CDR3 nucleotides: TGCAGTGCTTCCGGGACTAGCGGCTCCTTCCGAGTGGTGAATGAGCAGTTCTTC.